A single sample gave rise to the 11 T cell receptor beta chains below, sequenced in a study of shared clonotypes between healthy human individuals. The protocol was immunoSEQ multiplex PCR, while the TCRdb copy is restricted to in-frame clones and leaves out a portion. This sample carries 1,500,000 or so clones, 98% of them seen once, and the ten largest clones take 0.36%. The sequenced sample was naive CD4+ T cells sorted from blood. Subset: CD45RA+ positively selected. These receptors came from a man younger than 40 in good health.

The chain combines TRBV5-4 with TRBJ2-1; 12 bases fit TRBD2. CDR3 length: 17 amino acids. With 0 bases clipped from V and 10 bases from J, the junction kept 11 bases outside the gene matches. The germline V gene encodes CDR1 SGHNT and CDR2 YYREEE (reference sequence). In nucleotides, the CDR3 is TGTGCCAGCAGCTTGGAGGGGTGGACTAGCGGGATCGCCGAGCAGTTCTTC. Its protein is CASSLEGWTSGIAEQFF.

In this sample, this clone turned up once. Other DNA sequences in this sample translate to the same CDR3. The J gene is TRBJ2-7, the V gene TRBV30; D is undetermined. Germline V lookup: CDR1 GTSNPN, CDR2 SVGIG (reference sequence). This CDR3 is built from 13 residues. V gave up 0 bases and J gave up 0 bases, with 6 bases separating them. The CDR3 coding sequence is TGTGCCTGGAGTGTACCTAACTCCTACGAGCAGTACTTC. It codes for CAWSVPNSYEQYF.

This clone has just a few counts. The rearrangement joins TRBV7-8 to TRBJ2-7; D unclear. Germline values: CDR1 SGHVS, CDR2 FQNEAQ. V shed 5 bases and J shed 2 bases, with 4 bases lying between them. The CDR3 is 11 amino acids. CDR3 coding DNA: TGTGCCAGCAGCCGCACCTACGAGCAGTACTTC. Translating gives CASSRTYEQYF.

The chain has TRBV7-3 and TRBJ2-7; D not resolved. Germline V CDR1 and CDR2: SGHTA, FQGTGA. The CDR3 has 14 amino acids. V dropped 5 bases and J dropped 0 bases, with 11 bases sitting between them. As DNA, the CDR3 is TGTGCCAGCAGCGCTTCGGGTAGCTCCTACGAGCAGTACTTC. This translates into CASSASGSSYEQYF.

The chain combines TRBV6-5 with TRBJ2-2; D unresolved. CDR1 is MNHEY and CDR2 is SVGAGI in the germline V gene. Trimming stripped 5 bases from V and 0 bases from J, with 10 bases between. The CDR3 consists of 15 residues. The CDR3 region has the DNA TGTGCCAGCAGTAAAACGACGGCGAACACCGGGGAGCTGTTTTTT. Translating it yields CASSKTTANTGELFF.

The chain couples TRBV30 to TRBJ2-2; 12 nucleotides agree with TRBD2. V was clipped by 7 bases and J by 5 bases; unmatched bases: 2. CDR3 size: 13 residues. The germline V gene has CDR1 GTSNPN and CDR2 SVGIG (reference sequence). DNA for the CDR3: TGTGCCTCTACTAGCGGGAGGACCGGGGAGCTGTTTTTT. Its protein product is CASTSGRTGELFF.

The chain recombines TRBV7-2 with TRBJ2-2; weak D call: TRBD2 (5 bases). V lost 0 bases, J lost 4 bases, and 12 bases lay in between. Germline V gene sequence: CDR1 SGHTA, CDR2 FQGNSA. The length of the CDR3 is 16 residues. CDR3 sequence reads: CASSLALASITGELFF. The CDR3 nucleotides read TGTGCCAGCAGCTTAGCTTTGGCTAGCATCACCGGGGAGCTGTTTTTT.

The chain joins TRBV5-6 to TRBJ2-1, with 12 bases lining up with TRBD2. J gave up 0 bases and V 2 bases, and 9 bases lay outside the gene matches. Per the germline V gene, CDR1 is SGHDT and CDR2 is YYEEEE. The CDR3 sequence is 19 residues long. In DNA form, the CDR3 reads TGTGCCAGCAGCTTCTCGGGACTAGCGGGCCCGACCTCCTACAATGAGCAGTTCTTC. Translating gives CASSFSGLAGPTSYNEQFF.

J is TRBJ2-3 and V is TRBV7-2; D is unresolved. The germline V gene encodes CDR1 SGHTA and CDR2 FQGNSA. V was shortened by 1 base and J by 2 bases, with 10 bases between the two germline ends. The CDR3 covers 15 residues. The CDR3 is CASSLGTRPTDTQYF. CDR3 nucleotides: TGTGCCAGCAGCTTAGGGACCCGCCCCACAGATACGCAGTATTTT.

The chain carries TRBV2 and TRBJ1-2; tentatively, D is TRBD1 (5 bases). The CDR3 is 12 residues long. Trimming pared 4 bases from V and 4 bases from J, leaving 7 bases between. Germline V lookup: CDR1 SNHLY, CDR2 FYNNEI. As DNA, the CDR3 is TGTGCCAGCAGTGGGGGGGGCTATGGCTACACCTTC. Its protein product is CASSGGGYGYTF.

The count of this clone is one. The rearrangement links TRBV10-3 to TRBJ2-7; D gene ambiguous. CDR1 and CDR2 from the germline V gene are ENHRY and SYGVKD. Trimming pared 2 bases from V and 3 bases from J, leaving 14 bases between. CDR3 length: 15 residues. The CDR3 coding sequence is TGTGCCATCAGTGAGATGGCCAGTTACCACTACGAGCAGTACTTC. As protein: CAISEMASYHYEQYF.